This T cell receptor beta chain was recovered during a study of blood T cell repertoires in COVID-19 (dated by TCRdb to 2020 to 2022). Background for the entire study: Samples covering the acute and convalescent phases of COVID-19 were provided by collaborators in the United States, Italy and Spain. The repertoires were made available in a free public database intended to serve as a resource for research on the immune response to SARS-CoV-2. Where HLA class I and class II types were available, the types were taken from metadata supplied by the sample provider, not from assay-based typing. The prospective study material was composed of cDNA or gDNA derived from T cells, B-cell-depleted T cells, or PBMCs. Deeply sampled blood TCRbeta repertoires from subjects exposed to, actively infected with, or recovered from COVID-19 were included in the dataset. Samples came from the ongoing ImmuneRACE study (first 160 participants) plus 1,254 subjects from 6 global collaborators. The sample metadata nearly always contained a de-identified subject ID, COVID-19 status, age in years and sex.

The research as a whole found: How much clinical and demographic metadata was included differed by source and by participant, and the metadata was provided uncurated.

For this clone: What antigen it recognizes has not been identified. Within one base of it there is no much larger clone, and no base qualities were kept.

The immunoSEQ Assay, a bias-controlled multiplex PCR, was used to amplify TCRbeta CDR3 regions from genomic DNA. The authors processed their data as follows. Within the assay, amplification of reference gene primers was used to estimate how many nucleated cells each sample contained. To quantify the absolute abundance of each unique TCRbeta CDR3 rearrangement, sequence reads were collapsed and filtered. For each sample, productive Simpson clonality was calculated by taking the square root of Simpson's diversity index across productive rearrangements. TCRdb mirrors the immuneACCESS table, restricted to in-frame sequences. Some clones are absent from its copies; in checked studies, under half trace to an unresolved V gene, and the reason for the others is unknown. From that table come the V and J calls and clone size; the DNA was used to work out D and trimming. The sample table holds around 81,000 clones, of which roughly four fifths were seen once. The biggest ten clones account for approximately 7% of the sample.

CDR1 SGDLS and CDR2 YYNGEE were looked up in the germline V gene. Reading from cysteine to phenylalanine, the CDR3 counts 15 amino acids. Only the CDR3 region is kept as DNA, spanning 45 bases read in frame from base 1. From V the trimming removes 1 base and from J it removes 3 bases, while the gene matches leave 4 bases of the junction unaccounted for. Collaborating institutions collected whole blood in K2EDTA tubes following their own protocols. For TCRbeta analysis, collaborators shipped samples as frozen whole blood, isolated PBMCs, or DNA extracted from either of those sample types. The chain is assembled from TRBV9 and TRBJ1-1, and 9 bases in between align with TRBD1. The TCR originated in a human donor in a cohort sampled during active COVID-19. Sequenced sample: peripheral blood. The nucleotide sequence is given as TGTGCCAGCAGCGTATCGGACAGGGGATACACTGAAGCTTTCTTT. Its coded protein is CASSVSDRGYTEAFF.